A single sample gave rise to the 26 T cell receptor beta chains below, sequenced in a study of T cell repertoires in cytomegalovirus infection. Their antigens are not known. From the reads, TCRdb called clonotypes with MiXCR, one entry per CDR3 protein. The profile shows around 750,000 distinct CDR3 sequences, around a third of them singletons. The specimen was cultured CD8+ T cells from PBMCs, collected from culture after CMV antigen stimulation. These receptors all come from a human donor in good health (CMV status not recorded). Some clones in this sample may be carry-over from other donors' samples.

This clonotype has at least ten counts. The V and J genes are TRBV7-8 and TRBJ1-1, with a tentative D call TRBD1 (5 bases). The CDR3 runs to 12 residues. V gave up 5 bases and J gave up 10 bases, with 14 bases separating them. Germline V gives CDR1 SGHVS, CDR2 FQNEAQ. CDR3: CASSQSQGGAFF. CDR3 DNA sequence: TGTGCCAGCAGCCAAAGCCAGGGTGGAGCTTTCTTT.

The rearrangement links TRBV20-1 to TRBJ1-1; 8 bases are a match to TRBD1. Germline CDR1 reads DFQATT; CDR2 reads SNEGSKA (reference sequence). With 6 bases clipped from V and 0 bases from J, the junction kept 3 bases outside the gene matches. This CDR3 is built from 13 residues. CDR3 sequence (DNA): TGCAGTGCGAGGGACAGGATGAACACTGAAGCTTTCTTT. Residues: CSARDRMNTEAFF.

This clonotype was counted only a few times. The rearrangement joins TRBV7-6 to TRBJ1-1; TRBD1 is a possible D gene (6 bases). V dropped 4 bases and J dropped 0 bases, with 6 bases sitting between them. CDR1 SGHVS and CDR2 FNYEAQ come from the germline V gene. The CDR3 consists of 13 residues. Written as DNA, the CDR3 is TGTGCCAGCAGCTGGGACATGAACACTGAAGCTTTCTTT. Protein sequence: CASSWDMNTEAFF.

At least ten counts were recorded for this clonotype. This rearrangement joins TRBV7-6 to TRBJ2-1; D is perhaps TRBD1 (6 bases). The CDR3 loop spans 16 amino acids. V was clipped by 1 base and J by 0 bases, with 10 bases between them. Germline CDR1 reads SGHVS; CDR2 reads FNYEAQ. As DNA, the CDR3 is TGTGCCAGCAGCTTAGAGGGACACCTCTCCTACAATGAGCAGTTCTTC. This encodes CASSLEGHLSYNEQFF. Full variable domain (rest looked up from reference TRBV7-6 and TRBJ2-1): GAGVSQSPRYKVTKRGQDVALRCDPISGHVSLYWYRQALGQGPEFLTYFNYEAQQDKSGLPNDRFSAERPEGSISTLTIQRTEQRDSAMYRCASSLEGHLSYNEQFFGPGTRLTVL.

V gene TRBV4-1 combines with J gene TRBJ2-1, with TRBD2 identical over 11 bases. After removal of 4 bases from V and 7 bases from J, the junction contained 9 bases not matched to a gene. This CDR3 comprises 16 residues. Germline-derived CDR1 and CDR2 are MGHRA and YSYEKL. CDR3 coding DNA: TGCGCCAGCAGCCCCACTCTAGCGGGGGGACCGAATGAGCAGTTCTTC. It specifies CASSPTLAGGPNEQFF.

Only a few counts were recorded for this clonotype. Here the CDR3 DNA reads TGTGCCAGCAGCCAAGGTCTCTCAGGGGCCGCCCGGTGGCCTGAAGCTTTCTTT. It encodes CASSQGLSGAARWPEAFF. J is TRBJ1-1 and V is TRBV14; D is possibly TRBD1 (6 bases). CDR1 and CDR2 (germline): SGHDN, FVKESK. The CDR3 is 18 residues long. The V end lost 1 base, the J end lost 6 bases, and 24 bases lay between the germline ends.

Comments on this clonotype: This clone may be a read error of a much larger clone one base away. The V call is TRBV7-2, the J call TRBJ2-1; D may be TRBD2 (5 bases). CDR1 is SGHTA, CDR2 FQGNSA, per germline. The germline V and J ends were trimmed by 3 bases and 6 bases, with 15 bases remaining between them. The CDR3 runs to 15 residues. CDR3 nucleotides: TGTGCCAGCAGCTTCCCCTCACAACGGGGCAATGAGCAGTTCTTC. It specifies CASSFPSQRGNEQFF. Full variable domain (missing parts from reference TRBV7-2 and TRBJ2-1): GAGVSQSPSNKVTEKGKDVELRCDPISGHTALYWYRQSLGQGLEFLIYFQGNSAPDKSGLPSDRFSAERTGGSVSTLTIQRTQQEDSAVYLCASSFPSQRGNEQFFGPGTRLTVL.

The chain uses TRBV6-1 and TRBJ1-1; TRBD1 agrees at 7 bases. Germline V gene data show CDR1 as MNHNS and CDR2 as SASEGT. The CDR3 extends over 13 amino acids. V shed 6 bases, J shed 7 bases, and the junction held 8 bases outside the gene matches. CDR3 residues: CASSLGQPIEAFF. The CDR3 bases are TGTGCCAGCAGCTTGGGACAGCCCATTGAAGCTTTCTTT.

This clonotype was seen at least ten times. The chain recombines TRBV7-2 with TRBJ1-2; 7 bases match TRBD1. This CDR3 spans 16 amino acids. Unmatched junction bases numbered 13, after V lost 5 bases and J lost 4 bases. CDR1 and CDR2 (germline): SGHTA, FQGNSA. The DNA of the CDR3 is TGTGCCAGCAGCCGCCTGCTAAGACAGGGAACCTATGGCTACACCTTC. Translating gives CASSRLLRQGTYGYTF.

The genes are TRBV9 and TRBJ1-2; D gene ambiguous. Germline values: CDR1 SGDLS, CDR2 YYNGEE. Deletions cut 4 bases from V and 7 bases from J, with 11 bases between. CDR3 length equals 12 residues. DNA of the CDR3: TGTGCCAGCAGCCCCACTCAAGTTGGCTACACCTTC. It yields the protein CASSPTQVGYTF.

The sample holds a few counts of this clonotype. The chain's CDR3 is CASNLAGTPNYGYTF. CDR3 nucleotide sequence: TGTGCCAGTAACCTCGCCGGGACACCCAACTATGGCTACACCTTC. The chain combines TRBV19 with TRBJ1-2, with D tentatively TRBD1 (6 bases). The CDR3 is 15 amino acids. In germline, CDR1 is LNHDA, CDR2 SQIVND (reference sequence). The ends were cut back, 7 bases at V and 2 bases at J, with 17 bases in the middle.

The V gene is TRBV15, the J gene TRBJ1-1; D unclear. This CDR3 is built from 14 residues. The germline CDR1 and CDR2 sequences are LNHNV and YYDKDF (reference sequence). V was clipped by 1 base and J by 1 base, with 7 bases between them. DNA of the CDR3: TGTGCCACCAGCAGAGGTACAGAGAACACTGAAGCTTTCTTT. This encodes CATSRGTENTEAFF.

This clonotype appeared once. Possible read error: a much larger clone is one base away. The rearrangement links TRBV7-2 to TRBJ1-1; TRBD1 might be the D (6 bases). Germline CDR1 and CDR2: SGHTA and FQGNSA. The V and J ends lost 4 bases and 9 bases respectively, with 12 bases between them. This CDR3 is built from 12 residues. CDR3 bases: TGTACCAGCAGCTCACGGGGGCGCAAAGCTTTCTTT. It is translated as CTSSSRGRKAFF.

V gene TRBV27 combines with J gene TRBJ2-7, with 7 bases matching TRBD2. This CDR3 region has 13 residues. Looked up from germline, CDR1 is MNHEY and CDR2 is SMNVEV (reference sequence). V was clipped by 6 bases and J by 3 bases; unmatched bases: 5. The CDR3 DNA reads as TGTGCCAGCAGGGCGGGGGTATACTACGAGCAGTACTTC. It codes for CASRAGVYYEQYF.

This clonotype was counted between two and nine times. The chain carries TRBV7-9 and TRBJ2-7, with D perhaps being TRBD1 or TRBD2 (7 bases each). The germline V gene encodes CDR1 SEHNR and CDR2 FQNEAQ (reference sequence). V shed 6 bases and J shed 0 bases, with 18 bases lying between them. The CDR3 contains 16 residues. Here the CDR3 reads CASSSGSGDSSYEQYV. CDR3 nucleotides: TGTGCCAGCAGTAGTGGGAGCGGGGACAGCTCCTACGAGCAGTACGTC.

J is TRBJ2-1 and V is TRBV20-1; 10 nucleotides line up with TRBD2. The CDR3 is 20 amino acids. Germline V gene data show CDR1 as DFQATT and CDR2 as SNEGSKA (reference sequence). The J segment lost 0 bases and the V segment lost 0 bases, leaving 14 bases of the junction unmatched. CDR3 residues: CSARDELSGGAILSYNEQFF. CDR3 nucleotides: TGCAGTGCTAGAGATGAGCTCAGCGGGGGGGCAATTCTCTCCTACAATGAGCAGTTCTTC.

The rearrangement links TRBV15 to TRBJ2-1; 7 bases map to TRBD1. With 4 bases clipped from V and 7 bases from J, the junction kept 7 bases outside the gene matches. The CDR3 has 14 amino acids. Germline loops: CDR1 LNHNV, CDR2 YYDKDF (reference sequence). The CDR3 DNA reads as TGTGCCACCAGCATCCGACAGGGAAGGAATGAGCAGTTCTTC. Amino acids: CATSIRQGRNEQFF.

The gene calls are TRBV9 and TRBJ2-3; D is tentatively TRBD1 or TRBD2 (5 bases each). Per germline, CDR1 SGDLS and CDR2 YYNGEE. The V and J ends lost 4 bases and 1 base respectively, with 16 bases between them. This CDR3 has 16 residues. The CDR3 sequence: CASSRGASSRTDTQYF. DNA of the CDR3: TGTGCCAGCAGCCGAGGGGCTAGCAGCCGCACAGATACGCAGTATTTT.

The chain has TRBV7-6 and TRBJ1-5; D is perhaps TRBD1 (6 bases). Between the trimmed V and J ends, which lost 5 bases and 4 bases, there was a span of 18 bases. Germline CDR1 SGHVS, CDR2 FNYEAQ. This CDR3 spans 16 amino acids. CDR3: CASSARPYQGNQPQHF. CDR3 nucleotide sequence: TGTGCCAGCAGCGCTCGACCGTACCAGGGGAATCAGCCCCAGCATTTT.

The V gene is TRBV2, the J gene TRBJ1-6; unclear D gene. Trimming took off 4 bases at V and 7 bases at J, with 11 bases between the two ends. CDR1 SNHLY and CDR2 FYNNEI come from the germline V gene. The CDR3 contains 14 residues. The CDR3 loop reads CASSGGVGNSPLHF. For the CDR3, the DNA is TGTGCCAGCAGTGGGGGTGTAGGGAATTCACCCCTCCACTTT. The full variable domain, rest sourced from reference TRBV2 and TRBJ1-6, is EPEVTQTPSHQVTQMGQEVILRCVPISNHLYFYWYRQILGQKVEFLVSFYNNEISEKSEIFDDQFSVERPDGSNFTLKIRSTKLEDSAMYFCASSGGVGNSPLHFGNGTRLTVT.

This chain joins TRBV29-1 and TRBJ2-7, with no clear D. Per the germline V gene, CDR1 is SQVTM and CDR2 is ANQGSEA. Trimming pared 4 bases from V and 1 base from J, leaving 8 bases between. This CDR3 has 12 residues. The CDR3 nucleotides read TGCAGCGTTGGCGAGGTTTCCTACGAGCAGTACTTC. Protein sequence: CSVGEVSYEQYF.

This clonotype appeared a single time. The chain links TRBV9 to TRBJ2-1, with D possibly matching TRBD1 (7 bases). CDR3 length equals 17 residues. The germline V gene has CDR1 SGDLS and CDR2 YYNGEE. Trimming took off 4 bases at V and 5 bases at J, with 22 bases between the two ends. DNA for the CDR3: TGTGCCAGCAGCCAAAAAGGGAGACAGGGAGGTAACAATGAGCAGTTCTTC. Its translation: CASSQKGRQGGNNEQFF.

This clonotype showed up just once. One base away lies a much larger clone, so this may be a sequencing read error. The chain joins TRBV5-6 to TRBJ1-1; TRBD1 aligns across 7 bases. CDR3 size: 14 residues. Germline V CDR1 and CDR2: SGHDT, YYEEEE. The DNA of the CDR3 is TGTGCCAGCAGCCCGACAGGGAGGAACACTGAAGTTTTCTTT. Translation gives CASSPTGRNTEVFF.

A few counts support this clonotype. The genes are TRBV10-3 and TRBJ1-1, with D perhaps TRBD1 (6 bases). V was shortened by 3 bases and J by 4 bases, with 12 bases between the two germline ends. The germline V gene encodes CDR1 ENHRY and CDR2 SYGVKD. This CDR3 contains 14 residues. The CDR3 loop reads CAISDRQVGTEAFF. The CDR3 DNA reads TGTGCCATCAGTGACCGACAGGTTGGCACTGAAGCTTTCTTT.

This clonotype was observed a few times. The chain links TRBV28 to TRBJ1-2; D is uncertain. The CDR3 spans 12 residues. Germline V gene sequence: CDR1 MDHEN, CDR2 SYDVKM. V lost 2 bases and J 8 bases, leaving 9 bases between the germline ends. The CDR3, as DNA: TGTGCCAGCAGTTTAAGGACCAAAGGCTACACCTTC. The encoded protein is CASSLRTKGYTF.

This clonotype has a handful of counts. This chain connects TRBV4-3 to TRBJ1-1; 8 bases map to TRBD1. The CDR3 extends over 14 amino acids. V dropped 0 bases and J dropped 11; count of bases not matched to a gene: 8. CDR1 is LGHNA, CDR2 YSLEER, per germline. CDR3 bases: TGCGCCAGCAGCCAAGAGCTGTGGGACAGGCAGGCTTTCTTT. Protein product: CASSQELWDRQAFF.